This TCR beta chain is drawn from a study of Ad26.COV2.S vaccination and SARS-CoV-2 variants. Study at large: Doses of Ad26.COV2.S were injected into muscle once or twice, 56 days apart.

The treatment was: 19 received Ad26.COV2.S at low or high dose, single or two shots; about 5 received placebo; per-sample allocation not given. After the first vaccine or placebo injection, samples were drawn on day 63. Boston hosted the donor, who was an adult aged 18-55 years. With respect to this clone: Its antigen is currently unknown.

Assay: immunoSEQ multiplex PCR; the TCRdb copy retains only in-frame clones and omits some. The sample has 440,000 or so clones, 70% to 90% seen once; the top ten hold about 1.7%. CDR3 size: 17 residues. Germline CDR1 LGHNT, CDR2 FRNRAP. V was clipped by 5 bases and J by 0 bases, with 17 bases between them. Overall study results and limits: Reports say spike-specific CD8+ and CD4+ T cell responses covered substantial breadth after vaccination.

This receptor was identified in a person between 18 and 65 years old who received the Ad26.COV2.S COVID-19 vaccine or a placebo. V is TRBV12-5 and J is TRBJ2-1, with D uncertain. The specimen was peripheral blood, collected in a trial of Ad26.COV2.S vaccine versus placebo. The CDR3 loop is CASGPPPYLLSYNEQFF. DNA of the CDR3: TGTGCTAGTGGTCCCCCCCCTTATCTTCTCTCCTACAATGAGCAGTTCTTC.